This T cell receptor beta chain came from a study of cytomegalovirus exposure and HLA in healthy donors. Trimming took 4 bases from V and 5 from J, leaving 15 bases between them. Per germline, CDR1 SGHTS and CDR2 YDEGEE. CDR3 length equals 14 residues. A single count supports this clone. Its antigen remains unidentified. Study-wide results and caveats: Across donors, presence/absence analyses took sequencing depth to be roughly uniform. Reportedly, diagnosis of cytomegalovirus status by the classifier showed high specificity and sensitivity. Per published accounts, TCR beta sequences correctly predicted the HLA-A and HLA-B alleles of most subjects. Several of the most significant clusters appeared linked to common viral pathogens, based on a later analysis.

Amplification used 60 Vbeta primers and 13 Jbeta primers. Produced via immunoSEQ multiplex PCR; TCRdb's table is partial and in-frame only. The sample carries 90,000 to 110,000 clones, about three quarters recorded once. The chain couples TRBV5-8 to TRBJ2-5; a possible D gene is TRBD1 (6 bases). Sample: PBMCs. The receptor's source is a woman aged 40 to 50 in good health and CMV-seropositive. CDR3 bases: TGTGCCAGCAGCACCCGACAGGTACGGGAGACCCAGTACTTC. Residues: CASSTRQVRETQYF.